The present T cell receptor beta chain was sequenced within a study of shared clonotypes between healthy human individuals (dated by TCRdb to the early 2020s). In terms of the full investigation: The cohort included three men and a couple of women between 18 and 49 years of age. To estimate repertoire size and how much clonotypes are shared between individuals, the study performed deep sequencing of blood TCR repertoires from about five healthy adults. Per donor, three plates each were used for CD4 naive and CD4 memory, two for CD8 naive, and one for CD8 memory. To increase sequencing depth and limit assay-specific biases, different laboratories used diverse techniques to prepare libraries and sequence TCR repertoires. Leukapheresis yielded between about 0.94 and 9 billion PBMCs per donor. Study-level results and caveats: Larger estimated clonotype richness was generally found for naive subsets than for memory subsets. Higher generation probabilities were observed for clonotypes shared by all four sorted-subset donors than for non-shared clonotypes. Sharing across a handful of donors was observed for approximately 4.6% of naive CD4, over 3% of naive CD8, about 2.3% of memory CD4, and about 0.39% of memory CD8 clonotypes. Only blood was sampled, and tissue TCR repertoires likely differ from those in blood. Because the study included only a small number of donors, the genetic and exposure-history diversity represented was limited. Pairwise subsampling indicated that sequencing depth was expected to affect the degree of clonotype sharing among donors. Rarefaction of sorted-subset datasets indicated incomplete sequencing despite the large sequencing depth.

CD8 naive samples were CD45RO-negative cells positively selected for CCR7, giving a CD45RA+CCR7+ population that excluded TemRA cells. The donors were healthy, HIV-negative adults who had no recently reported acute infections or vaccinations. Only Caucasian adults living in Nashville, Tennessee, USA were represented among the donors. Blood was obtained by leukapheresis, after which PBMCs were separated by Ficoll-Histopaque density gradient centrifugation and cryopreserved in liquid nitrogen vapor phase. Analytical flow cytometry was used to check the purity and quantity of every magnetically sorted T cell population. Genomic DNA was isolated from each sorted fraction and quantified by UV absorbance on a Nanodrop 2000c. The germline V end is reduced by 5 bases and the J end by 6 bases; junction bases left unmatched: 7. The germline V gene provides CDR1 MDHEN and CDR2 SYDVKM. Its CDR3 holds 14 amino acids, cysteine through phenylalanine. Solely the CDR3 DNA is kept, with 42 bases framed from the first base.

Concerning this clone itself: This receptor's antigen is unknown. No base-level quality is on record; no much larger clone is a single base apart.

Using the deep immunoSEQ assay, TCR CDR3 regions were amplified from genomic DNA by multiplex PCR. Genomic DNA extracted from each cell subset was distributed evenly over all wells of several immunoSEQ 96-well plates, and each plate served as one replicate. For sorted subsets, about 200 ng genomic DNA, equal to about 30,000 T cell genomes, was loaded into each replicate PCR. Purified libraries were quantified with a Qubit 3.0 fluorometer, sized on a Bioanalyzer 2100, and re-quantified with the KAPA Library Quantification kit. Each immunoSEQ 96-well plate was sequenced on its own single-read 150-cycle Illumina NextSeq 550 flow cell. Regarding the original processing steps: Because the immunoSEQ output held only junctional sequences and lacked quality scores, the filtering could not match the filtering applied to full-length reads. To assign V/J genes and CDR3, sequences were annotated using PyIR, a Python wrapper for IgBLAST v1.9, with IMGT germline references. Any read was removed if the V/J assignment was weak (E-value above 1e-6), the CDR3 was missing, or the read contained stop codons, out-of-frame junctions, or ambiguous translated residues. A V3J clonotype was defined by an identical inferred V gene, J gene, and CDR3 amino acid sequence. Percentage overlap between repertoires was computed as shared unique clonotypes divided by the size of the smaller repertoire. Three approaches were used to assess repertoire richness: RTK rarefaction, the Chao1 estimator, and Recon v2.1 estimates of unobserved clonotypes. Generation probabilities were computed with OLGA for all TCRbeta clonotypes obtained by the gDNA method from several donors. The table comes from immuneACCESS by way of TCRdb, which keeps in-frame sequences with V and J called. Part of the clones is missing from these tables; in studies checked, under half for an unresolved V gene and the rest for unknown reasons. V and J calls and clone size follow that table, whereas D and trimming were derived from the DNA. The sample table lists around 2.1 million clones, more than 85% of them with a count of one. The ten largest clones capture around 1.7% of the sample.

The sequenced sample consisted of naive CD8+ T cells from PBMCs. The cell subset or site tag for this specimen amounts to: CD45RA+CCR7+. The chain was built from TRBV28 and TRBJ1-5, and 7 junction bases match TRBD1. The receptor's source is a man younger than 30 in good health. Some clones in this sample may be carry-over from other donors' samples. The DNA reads TGTGCCAGCAGTCCACAGGGGAACTCTCAGCCCCAGCATTTT. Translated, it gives CASSPQGNSQPQHF.